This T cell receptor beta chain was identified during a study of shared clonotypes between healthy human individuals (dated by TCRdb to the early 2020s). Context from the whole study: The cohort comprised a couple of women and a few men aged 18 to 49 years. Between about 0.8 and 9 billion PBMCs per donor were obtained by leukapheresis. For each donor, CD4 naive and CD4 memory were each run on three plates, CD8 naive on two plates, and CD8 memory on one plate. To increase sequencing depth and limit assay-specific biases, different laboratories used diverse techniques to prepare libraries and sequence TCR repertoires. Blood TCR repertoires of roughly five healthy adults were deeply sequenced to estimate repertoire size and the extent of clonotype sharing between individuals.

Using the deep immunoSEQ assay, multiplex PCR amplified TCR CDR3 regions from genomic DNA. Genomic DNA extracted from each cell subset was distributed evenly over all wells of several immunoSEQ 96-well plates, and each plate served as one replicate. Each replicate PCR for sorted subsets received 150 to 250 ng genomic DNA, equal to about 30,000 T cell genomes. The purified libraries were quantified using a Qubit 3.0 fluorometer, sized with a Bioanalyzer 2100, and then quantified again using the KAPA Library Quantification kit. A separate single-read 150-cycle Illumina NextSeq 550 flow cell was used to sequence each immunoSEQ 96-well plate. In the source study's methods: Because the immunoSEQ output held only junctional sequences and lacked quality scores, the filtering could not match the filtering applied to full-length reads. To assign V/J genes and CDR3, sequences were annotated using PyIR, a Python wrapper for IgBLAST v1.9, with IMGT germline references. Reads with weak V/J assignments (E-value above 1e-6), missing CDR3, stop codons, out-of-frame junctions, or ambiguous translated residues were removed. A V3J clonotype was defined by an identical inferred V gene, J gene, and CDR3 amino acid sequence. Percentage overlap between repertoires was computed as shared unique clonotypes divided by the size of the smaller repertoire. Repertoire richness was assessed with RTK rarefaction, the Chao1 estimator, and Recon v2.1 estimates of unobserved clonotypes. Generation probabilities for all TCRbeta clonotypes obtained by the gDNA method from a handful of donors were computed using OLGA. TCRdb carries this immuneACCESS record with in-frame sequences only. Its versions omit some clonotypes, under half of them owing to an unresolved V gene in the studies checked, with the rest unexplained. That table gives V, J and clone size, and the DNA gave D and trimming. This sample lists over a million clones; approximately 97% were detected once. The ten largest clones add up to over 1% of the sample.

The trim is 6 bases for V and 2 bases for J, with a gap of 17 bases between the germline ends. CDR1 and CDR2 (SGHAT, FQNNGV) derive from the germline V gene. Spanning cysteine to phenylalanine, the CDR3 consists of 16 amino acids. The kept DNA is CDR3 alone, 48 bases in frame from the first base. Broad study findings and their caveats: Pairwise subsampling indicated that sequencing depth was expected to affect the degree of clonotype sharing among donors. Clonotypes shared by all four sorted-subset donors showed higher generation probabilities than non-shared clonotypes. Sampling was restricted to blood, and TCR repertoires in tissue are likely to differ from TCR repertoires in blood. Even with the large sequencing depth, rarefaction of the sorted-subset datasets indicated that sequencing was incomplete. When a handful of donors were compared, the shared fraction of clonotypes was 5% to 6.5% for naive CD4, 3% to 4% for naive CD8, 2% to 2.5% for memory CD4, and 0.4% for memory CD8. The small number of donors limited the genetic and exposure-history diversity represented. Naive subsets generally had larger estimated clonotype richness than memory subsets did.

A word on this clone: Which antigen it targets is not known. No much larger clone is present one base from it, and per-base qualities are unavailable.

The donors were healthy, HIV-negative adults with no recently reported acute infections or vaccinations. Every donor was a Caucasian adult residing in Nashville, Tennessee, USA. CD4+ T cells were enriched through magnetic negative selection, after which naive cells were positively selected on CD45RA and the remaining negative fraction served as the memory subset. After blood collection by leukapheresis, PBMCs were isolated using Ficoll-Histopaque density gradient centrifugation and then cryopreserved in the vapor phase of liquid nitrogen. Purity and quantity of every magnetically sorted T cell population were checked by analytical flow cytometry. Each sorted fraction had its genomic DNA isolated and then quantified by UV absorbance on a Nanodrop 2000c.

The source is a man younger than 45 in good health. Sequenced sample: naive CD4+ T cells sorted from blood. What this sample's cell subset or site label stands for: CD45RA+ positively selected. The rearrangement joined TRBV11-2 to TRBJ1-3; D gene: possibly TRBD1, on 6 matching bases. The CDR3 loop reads CASRGGGQRPGNTIYF. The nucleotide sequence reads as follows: TGTGCCAGCAGGGGGGGCGGACAACGGCCTGGAAACACCATATATTTT.